Listed here are 2 T cell receptor beta chains from one sample, sequenced in a study of vaccination and CD4 T cells after COVID-19. These receptors' antigens are unknown. The assay that was used to sequence DNA from cultured CD4+ T cells was the Oncomine TCR Beta short-read assay. From the PCR reads, TCRdb called clonotypes with MiXCR, one entry per CDR3 protein. Here the sample spans more than 9,000 distinct CDR3 sequences, 55% to 75% being singletons. Documented treatment: approximately 11-day PBMC culture with coronavirus spike peptide pools or control peptides (ViraFEST assay). Sample: CD4+ T cells from blood, cultured in vitro. The receptors were gathered from a human donor who had recovered from COVID-19.

Only one count was recorded for this clonotype. The chain uses TRBV7-9 and TRBJ2-1, with TRBD2 matching over 9 bases. Per germline, CDR1 SEHNR and CDR2 FQNEAQ (reference sequence). The CDR3 totals 15 residues. V was clipped by 6 bases and J by 9 bases; unmatched bases: 12. CDR3 nucleotide sequence: TGTGCCAGCAGACGTATAGCGGGAGCTATTATTGAGCAGTTCTTC. Protein product: CASRRIAGAIIEQFF.

DNA for the CDR3: TGTGCCAGCAGTTTATTCGGGGTGGGCAGCACAGATACGCAGTATTTT. Encoded protein: CASSLFGVGSTDTQYF. The rearrangement uses TRBV28 and TRBJ2-3; D is perhaps TRBD2 (5 bases). The CDR3 is 16 amino acids. V was trimmed by 1 base and J by 0 bases, leaving 11 bases between them. From germline, CDR1 is MDHEN and CDR2 SYDVKM.